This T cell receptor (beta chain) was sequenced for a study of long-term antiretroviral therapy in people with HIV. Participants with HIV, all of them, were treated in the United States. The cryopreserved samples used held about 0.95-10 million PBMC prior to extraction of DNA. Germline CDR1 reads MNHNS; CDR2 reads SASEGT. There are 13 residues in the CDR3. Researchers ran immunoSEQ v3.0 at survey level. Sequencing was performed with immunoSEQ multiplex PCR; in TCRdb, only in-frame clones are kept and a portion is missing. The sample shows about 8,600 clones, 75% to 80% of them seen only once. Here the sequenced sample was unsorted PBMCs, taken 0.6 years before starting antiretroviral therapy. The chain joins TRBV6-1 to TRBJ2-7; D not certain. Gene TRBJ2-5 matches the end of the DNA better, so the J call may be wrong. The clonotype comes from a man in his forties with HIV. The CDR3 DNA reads TGTGCCAGCACACTTGGCCTTGGTGGGACCCAGTACTTC. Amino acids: CASTLGLGGTQYF.